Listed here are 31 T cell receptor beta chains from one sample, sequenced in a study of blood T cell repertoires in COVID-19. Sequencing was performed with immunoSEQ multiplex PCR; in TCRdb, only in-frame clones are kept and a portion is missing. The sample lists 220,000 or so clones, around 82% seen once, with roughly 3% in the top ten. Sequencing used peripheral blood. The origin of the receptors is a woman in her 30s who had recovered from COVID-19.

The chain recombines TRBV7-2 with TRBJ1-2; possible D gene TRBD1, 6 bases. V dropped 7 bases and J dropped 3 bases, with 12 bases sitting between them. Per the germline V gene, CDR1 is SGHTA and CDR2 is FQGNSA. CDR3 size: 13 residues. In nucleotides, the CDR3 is TGTGCCAGCACCACAGGGTCGTACTATGGCTACACCTTC. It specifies CASTTGSYYGYTF.

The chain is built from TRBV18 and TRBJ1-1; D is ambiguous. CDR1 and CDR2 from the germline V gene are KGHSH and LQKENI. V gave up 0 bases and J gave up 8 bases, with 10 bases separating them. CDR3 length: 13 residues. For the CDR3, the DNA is TGTGCCAGCTCACCACCGGGCACGCCGGAAGCTTTCTTT. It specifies CASSPPGTPEAFF.

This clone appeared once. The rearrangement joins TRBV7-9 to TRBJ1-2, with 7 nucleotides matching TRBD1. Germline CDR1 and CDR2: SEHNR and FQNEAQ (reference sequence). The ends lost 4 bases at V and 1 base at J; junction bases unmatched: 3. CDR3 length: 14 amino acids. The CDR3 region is CASSSGDSNYGYTF. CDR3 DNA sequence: TGTGCCAGCAGCTCCGGGGACAGTAACTATGGCTACACCTTC. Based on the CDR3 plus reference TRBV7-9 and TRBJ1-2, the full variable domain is DTGVSQNPRHKITKRGQNVTFRCDPISEHNRLYWYRQTLGQGPEFLTYFQNEAQLEKSRLLSDRFSAERPKGSFSTLEIQRTEQGDSAMYLCASSSGDSNYGYTFGSGTRLTVV.

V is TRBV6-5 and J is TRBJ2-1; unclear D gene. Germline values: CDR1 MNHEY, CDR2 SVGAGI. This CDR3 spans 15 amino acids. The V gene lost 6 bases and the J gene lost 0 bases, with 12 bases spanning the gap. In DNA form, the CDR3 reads TGTGCCAGCAGCCCCGGTCTTAGCTCCTACAATGAGCAGTTCTTC. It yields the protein CASSPGLSSYNEQFF.

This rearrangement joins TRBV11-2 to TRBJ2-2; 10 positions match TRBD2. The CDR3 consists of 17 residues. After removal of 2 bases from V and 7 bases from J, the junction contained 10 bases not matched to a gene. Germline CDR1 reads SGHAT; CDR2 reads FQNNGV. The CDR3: CASSLLLAGTMGGELFF. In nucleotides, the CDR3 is TGTGCCAGCAGCTTATTACTAGCGGGGACAATGGGCGGGGAGCTGTTTTTT.

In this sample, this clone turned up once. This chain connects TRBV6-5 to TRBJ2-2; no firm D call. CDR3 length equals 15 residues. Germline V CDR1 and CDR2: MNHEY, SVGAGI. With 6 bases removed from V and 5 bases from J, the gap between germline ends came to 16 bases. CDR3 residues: CASSVSSTGTGELFF. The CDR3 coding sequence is TGTGCCAGCAGCGTTTCGTCTACCGGGACCGGGGAGCTGTTTTTT.

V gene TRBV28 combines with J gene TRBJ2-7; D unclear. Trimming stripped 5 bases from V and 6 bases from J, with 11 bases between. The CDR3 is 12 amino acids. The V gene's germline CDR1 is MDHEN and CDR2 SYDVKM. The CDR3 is CASSSLKPEQYF. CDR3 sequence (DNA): TGTGCCAGCAGTAGTTTAAAGCCCGAGCAGTACTTC.

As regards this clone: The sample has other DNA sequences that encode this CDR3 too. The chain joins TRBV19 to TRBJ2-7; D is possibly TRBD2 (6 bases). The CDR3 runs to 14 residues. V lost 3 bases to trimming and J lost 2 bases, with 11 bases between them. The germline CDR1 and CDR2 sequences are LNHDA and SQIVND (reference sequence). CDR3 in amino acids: CASSIGTGAYEQYF. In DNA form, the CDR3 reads TGTGCCAGTAGTATCGGGACGGGGGCCTACGAGCAGTACTTC.

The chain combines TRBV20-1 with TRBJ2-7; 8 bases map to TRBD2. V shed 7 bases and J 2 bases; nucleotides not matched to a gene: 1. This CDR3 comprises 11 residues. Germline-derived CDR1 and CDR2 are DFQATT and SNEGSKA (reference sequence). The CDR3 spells CSGRGAYEQYF. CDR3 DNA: TGCAGTGGGCGGGGGGCCTACGAGCAGTACTTC.

In DNA form, the CDR3 reads TGTGCCACCAGTGATGCCACAGGGAGAGGGTACAATGAGCAGTTCTTC. This codes for CATSDATGRGYNEQFF. The chain joins TRBV24-1 to TRBJ2-1, with D possibly matching TRBD1 (6 bases). The CDR3 spans 16 residues. Germline CDR1 and CDR2: KGHDR and SFDVKD. V was clipped by 3 bases and J by 4 bases, with 15 bases between them.

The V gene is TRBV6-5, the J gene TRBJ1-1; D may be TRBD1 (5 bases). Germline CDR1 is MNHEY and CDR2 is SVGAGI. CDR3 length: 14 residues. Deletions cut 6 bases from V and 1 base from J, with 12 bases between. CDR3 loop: CASSDHGQNTEAFF. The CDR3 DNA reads TGTGCCAGCAGCGATCATGGACAGAACACTGAAGCTTTCTTT.

CDR3 DNA: TGCGCCAGCAGCCAGGCCACACGGGGGAACACTGAAGCTTTCTTT. It translates to CASSQATRGNTEAFF. The rearrangement joins TRBV4-1 to TRBJ1-1; no reliable D call. The germline V gene encodes CDR1 MGHRA and CDR2 YSYEKL. Trimming removed 3 bases from V and 1 base from J, with 12 bases in between. The CDR3 length is 15 residues.

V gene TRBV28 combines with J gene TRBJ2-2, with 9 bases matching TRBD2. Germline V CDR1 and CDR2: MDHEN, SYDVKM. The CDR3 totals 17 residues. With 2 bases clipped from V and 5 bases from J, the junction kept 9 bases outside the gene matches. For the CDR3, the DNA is TGTGCCAGCAGTTTAATAATAGCGGGAGATGAAACCGGGGAGCTGTTTTTT. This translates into CASSLIIAGDETGELFF.

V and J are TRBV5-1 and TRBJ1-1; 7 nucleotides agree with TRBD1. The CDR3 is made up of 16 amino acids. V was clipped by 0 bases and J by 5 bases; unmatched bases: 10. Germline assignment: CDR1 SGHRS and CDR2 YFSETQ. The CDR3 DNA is TGCGCCAGCAGCTTGGAGGGGGCGAGGGGGCGAACTGAAGCTTTCTTT. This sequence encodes CASSLEGARGRTEAFF. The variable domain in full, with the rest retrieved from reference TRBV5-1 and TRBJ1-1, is KAGVTQTPRYLIKTRGQQVTLSCSPISGHRSVSWYQQTPGQGLQFLFEYFSETQRNKGNFPGRFSGRQFSNSRSEMNVSTLELGDSALYLCASSLEGARGRTEAFFGQGTRLTVV.

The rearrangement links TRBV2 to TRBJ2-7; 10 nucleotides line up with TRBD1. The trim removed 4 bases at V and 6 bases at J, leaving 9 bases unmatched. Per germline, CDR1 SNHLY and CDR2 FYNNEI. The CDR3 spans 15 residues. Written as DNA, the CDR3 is TGTGCCAGCAGTGCTGCCGGGACAGGGGATATCGAGCAGTACTTC. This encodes CASSAAGTGDIEQYF. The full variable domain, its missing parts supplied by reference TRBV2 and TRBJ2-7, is EPEVTQTPSHQVTQMGQEVILRCVPISNHLYFYWYRQILGQKVEFLVSFYNNEISEKSEIFDDQFSVERPDGSNFTLKIRSTKLEDSAMYFCASSAAGTGDIEQYFGPGTRLTVT.

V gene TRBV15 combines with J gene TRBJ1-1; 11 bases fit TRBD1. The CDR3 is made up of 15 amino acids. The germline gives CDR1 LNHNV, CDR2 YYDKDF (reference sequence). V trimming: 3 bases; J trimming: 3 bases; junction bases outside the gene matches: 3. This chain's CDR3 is CATSRDRGPHTEAFF. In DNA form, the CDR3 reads TGTGCCACCAGCAGGGACAGGGGGCCCCACACTGAAGCTTTCTTT.

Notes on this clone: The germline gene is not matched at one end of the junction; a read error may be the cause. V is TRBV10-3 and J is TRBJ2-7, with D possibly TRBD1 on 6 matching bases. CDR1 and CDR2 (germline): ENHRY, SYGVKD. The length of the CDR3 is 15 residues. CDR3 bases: TGTGCCGTCAGCCGGTTAACAGGGTTAGCCTACGAGCAGTACTTC. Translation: CAVSRLTGLAYEQYF.

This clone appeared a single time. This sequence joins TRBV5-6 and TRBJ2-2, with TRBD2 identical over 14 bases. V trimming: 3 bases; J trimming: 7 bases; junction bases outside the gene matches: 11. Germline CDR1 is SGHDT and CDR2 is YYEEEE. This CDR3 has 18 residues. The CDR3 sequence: CASSSAQTSGRADGELFF. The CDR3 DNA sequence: TGTGCCAGCAGCTCTGCGCAGACTAGCGGGAGGGCCGACGGGGAGCTGTTTTTT. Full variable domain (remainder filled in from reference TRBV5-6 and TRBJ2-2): DAGVTQSPTHLIKTRGQQVTLRCSPKSGHDTVSWYQQALGQGPQFIFQYYEEEERQRGNFPDRFSGHQFPNYSSELNVNALLLGDSALYLCASSSAQTSGRADGELFFGEGSRLTVL.

Written as DNA, the CDR3 is TGCGCCAGCAGCCAATGGGGACTAGCAAATGAGCAGTTCTTC. Its translation is CASSQWGLANEQFF. The rearrangement links TRBV4-1 to TRBJ2-1, with 9 bases fitting TRBD2. The ends lost 2 bases at V and 7 bases at J; junction bases unmatched: 3. This CDR3 is 14 amino acids long. Germline loops: CDR1 MGHRA, CDR2 YSYEKL.

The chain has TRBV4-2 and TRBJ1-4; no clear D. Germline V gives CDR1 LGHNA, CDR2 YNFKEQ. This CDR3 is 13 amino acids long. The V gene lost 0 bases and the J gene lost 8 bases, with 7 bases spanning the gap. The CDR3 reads CASSQDRREKLFF. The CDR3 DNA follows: TGTGCCAGCAGCCAAGATCGGAGGGAAAAACTGTTTTTT.

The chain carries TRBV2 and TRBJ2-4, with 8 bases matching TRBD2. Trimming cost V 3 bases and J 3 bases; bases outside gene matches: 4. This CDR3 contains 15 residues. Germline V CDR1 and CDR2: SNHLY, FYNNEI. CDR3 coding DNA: TGTGCCAGCAGTGAGGCTAGCGGGTACAAAAACATTCAGTACTTC. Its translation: CASSEASGYKNIQYF.

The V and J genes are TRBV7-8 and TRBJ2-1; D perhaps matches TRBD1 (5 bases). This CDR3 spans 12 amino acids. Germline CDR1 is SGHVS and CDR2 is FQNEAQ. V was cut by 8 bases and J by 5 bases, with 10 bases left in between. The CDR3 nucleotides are TGTGCCAGCGGCAGGGTAAACAATGAGCAGTTCTTC. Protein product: CASGRVNNEQFF.

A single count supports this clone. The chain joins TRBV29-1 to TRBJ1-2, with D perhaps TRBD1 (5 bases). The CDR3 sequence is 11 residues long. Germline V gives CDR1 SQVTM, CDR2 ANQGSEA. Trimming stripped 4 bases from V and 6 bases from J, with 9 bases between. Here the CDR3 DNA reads TGCAGCGTTGTTTGGGGGGATGGCTACACCTTC. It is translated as CSVVWGDGYTF. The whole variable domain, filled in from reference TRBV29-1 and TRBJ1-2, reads SAVISQKPSRDICQRGTSLTIQCQVDSQVTMMFWYRQQPGQSLTLIATANQGSEATYESGFVIDKFPISRPNLTFSTLTVSNMSPEDSSIYLCSVVWGDGYTFGSGTRLTVV.

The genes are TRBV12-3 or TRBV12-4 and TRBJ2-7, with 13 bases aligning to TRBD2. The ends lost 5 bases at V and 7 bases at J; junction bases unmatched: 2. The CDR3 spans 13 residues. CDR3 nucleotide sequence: TGTGCCAGCAGTCGGACTAGCGGGAGAGAGCAGTACTTC. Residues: CASSRTSGREQYF.

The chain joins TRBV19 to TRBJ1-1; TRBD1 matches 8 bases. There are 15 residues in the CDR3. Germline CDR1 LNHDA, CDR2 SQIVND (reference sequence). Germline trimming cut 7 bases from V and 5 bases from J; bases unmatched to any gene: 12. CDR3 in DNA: TGTGCCAGTACCTTCAGGGGGACAGGAGGAACTGAAGCTTTCTTT. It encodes CASTFRGTGGTEAFF.

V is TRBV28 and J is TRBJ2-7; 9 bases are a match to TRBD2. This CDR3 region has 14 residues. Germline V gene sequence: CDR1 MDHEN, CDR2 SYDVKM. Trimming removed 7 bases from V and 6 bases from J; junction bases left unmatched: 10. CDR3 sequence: CASIGDSGRSEQYF. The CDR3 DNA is TGTGCCAGCATAGGGGATAGCGGGAGAAGCGAGCAGTACTTC.

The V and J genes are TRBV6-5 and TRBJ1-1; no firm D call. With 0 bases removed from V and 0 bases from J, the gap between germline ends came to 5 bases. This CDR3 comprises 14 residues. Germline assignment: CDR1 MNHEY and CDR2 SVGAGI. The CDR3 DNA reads TGTGCCAGCAGTTACTCGCTACTGAACACTGAAGCTTTCTTT. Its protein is CASSYSLLNTEAFF.

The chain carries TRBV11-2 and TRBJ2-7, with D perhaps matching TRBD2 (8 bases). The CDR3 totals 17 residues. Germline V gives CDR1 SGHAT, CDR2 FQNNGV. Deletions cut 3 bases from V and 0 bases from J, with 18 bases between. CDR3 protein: CASSFFYSGDSSYEQYF. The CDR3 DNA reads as TGTGCCAGCAGCTTCTTTTATAGCGGGGACAGCTCCTACGAGCAGTACTTC.

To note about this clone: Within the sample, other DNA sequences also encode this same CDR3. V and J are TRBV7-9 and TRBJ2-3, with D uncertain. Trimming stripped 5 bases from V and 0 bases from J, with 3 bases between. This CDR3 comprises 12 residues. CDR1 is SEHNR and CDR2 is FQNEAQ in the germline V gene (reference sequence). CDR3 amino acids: CASSLSTDTQYF. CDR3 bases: TGTGCCAGCAGCCTTAGCACAGATACGCAGTATTTT.

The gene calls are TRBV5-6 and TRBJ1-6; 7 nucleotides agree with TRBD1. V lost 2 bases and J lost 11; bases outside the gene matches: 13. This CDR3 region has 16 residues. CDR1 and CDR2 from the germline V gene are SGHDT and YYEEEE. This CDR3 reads CASSFSTGPVRTPLHF. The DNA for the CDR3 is TGTGCCAGCAGCTTCTCGACAGGGCCCGTAAGGACACCCCTCCACTTT.

The CDR3 coding sequence is TGTGCCAGCAGCTTACGACAGGGCCCCCAGTTCTTC. Translating gives CASSLRQGPQFF. The genes are TRBV7-6 and TRBJ2-1; 7 bases line up with TRBD1. The V gene end was trimmed by 2 bases and the J gene end by 13 bases; junction bases not matched to a gene: 5. The CDR3 has 12 residues. Per germline, CDR1 SGHVS and CDR2 FNYEAQ.